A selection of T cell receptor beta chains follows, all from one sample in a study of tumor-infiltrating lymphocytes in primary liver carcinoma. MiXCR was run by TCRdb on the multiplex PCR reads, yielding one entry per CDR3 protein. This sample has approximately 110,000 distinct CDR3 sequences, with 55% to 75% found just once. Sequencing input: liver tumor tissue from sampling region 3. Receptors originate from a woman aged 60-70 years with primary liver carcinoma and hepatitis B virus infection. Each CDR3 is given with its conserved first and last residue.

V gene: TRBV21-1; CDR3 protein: CASSSGAGLGNEKPFF
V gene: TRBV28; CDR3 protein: CASSLIHQARDYSSYEQYF
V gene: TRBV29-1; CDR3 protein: CSGVGAKDTQYF
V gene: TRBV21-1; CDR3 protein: CACYFSFGGREENTEAFF
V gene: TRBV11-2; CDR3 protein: CADSLDLAQFF
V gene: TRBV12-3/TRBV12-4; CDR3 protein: CASSIRDSLLREAFF
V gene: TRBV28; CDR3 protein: CASSMDGYYGCTF
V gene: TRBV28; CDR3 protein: CASRAFGNSPLHF
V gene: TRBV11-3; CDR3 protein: CASSPGTGGNCEQYF
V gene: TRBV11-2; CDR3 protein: CTSSPLVAGDAGELFF